One sample yielded the 26 T cell receptor beta chains listed below, sequenced in a study of naive and memory T cell subsets. The library had UMIs added by 3' ligation of an oligonucleotide to TCR cDNA. Four PCR rounds used nested alpha and beta constant region primers plus the SP2 primer. Each CDR3 protein is one row after TCRdb ran MiXCR on the 5' RACE reads. The sample carries 55,000 to 65,000 distinct CDR3 sequences, 6.5% to 9% recorded once. These receptors were collected from a female donor in good health.

This clonotype occurred many times. A read error may account for a junction end that differs from germline. The rearrangement uses TRBV7-7 and TRBJ2-1; 11 bases line up with TRBD2. Germline values: CDR1 SSHAT, CDR2 FNYEAQ (reference sequence). The CDR3 sequence is 17 residues long. CDR3 residues: CASSLESGLAVYNEQFF. In DNA form, the CDR3 reads TGTGCTAGCAGCTTAGAATCGGGACTAGCGGTATACAATGAGCAGTTCTTC. The full variable domain, its missing parts supplied by reference TRBV7-7 and TRBJ2-1, is GAGVSQSPRYKVTKRGQDVTLRCDPISSHATLYWYQQALGQGPEFLTYFNYEAQPDKSGLPSDRFSAERPEGSISTLTIQRTEQRDSAMYRCASSLESGLAVYNEQFFGPGTRLTVL.

This clonotype was picked up many times. V gene TRBV12-3 or TRBV12-4 combines with J gene TRBJ2-1; D is undetermined. V was cut by 6 bases and J by 6 bases, with 3 bases left in between. The length of the CDR3 is 10 residues. The CDR3 nucleotides read TGTGCCAGCAGCTCCAATGAGCAGTTCTTC. Translating gives CASSSNEQFF.

Ten or more counts support this clonotype. V gene TRBV20-1 combines with J gene TRBJ1-2, with D unclear. The CDR3 has 13 residues. Germline V gene sequence: CDR1 DFQATT, CDR2 SNEGSKA (reference sequence). Between the trimmed V and J ends, which lost 3 bases and 0 bases, there was a span of 8 bases. The CDR3 nucleotides read TGCAGTGCTAGGATCCAGGCTAACTATGGCTACACCTTC. Translation: CSARIQANYGYTF.

By proportion, this clonotype is medium-sized. V is TRBV29-1 and J is TRBJ2-1; possible D gene TRBD1, 6 bases. The CDR3 totals 12 residues. CDR1 is SQVTM, CDR2 ANQGSEA, per germline. The CDR3 protein is CSAGAPNNEQFF. The CDR3 region has the DNA TGCAGTGCAGGGGCCCCAAACAATGAGCAGTTCTTC.

In its sample, this clonotype was seen many times. The V gene is TRBV29-1, the J gene TRBJ1-1; D remains unclear. Germline V gene sequence: CDR1 SQVTM, CDR2 ANQGSEA. Trimming removed 4 bases from V and 3 bases from J, with 9 bases in between. This CDR3 spans 12 amino acids. The CDR3 sequence is CSVGVSDTEAFF. The CDR3 DNA is TGCAGCGTTGGGGTCTCAGACACTGAAGCTTTCTTT.

This clonotype was counted between two and nine times. The chain couples TRBV19 to TRBJ2-2, with no clear D. The CDR3 totals 14 residues. V was trimmed by 9 bases and J by 4 bases, leaving 15 bases between them. The germline CDR1 and CDR2 sequences are LNHDA and SQIVND (reference sequence). CDR3 DNA: TGTGCCAGCTCCCTCGGAATAGGCACCGGGGAGCTGTTTTTT. It is translated as CASSLGIGTGELFF.

This clonotype has more than one count but fewer than ten. The rearrangement links TRBV5-1 to TRBJ2-7; D unclear. Trimming removed 6 bases at V and 1 base at J, with 14 bases between. The CDR3 runs 14 residues. Looked up from germline, CDR1 is SGHRS and CDR2 is YFSETQ. As DNA, the CDR3 is TGCGCCAGCACCACGGACGGAGTATCCTACGAGCAGTACTTC. Amino acids: CASTTDGVSYEQYF.

This clonotype occurred a few times. The rearrangement joins TRBV12-3 or TRBV12-4 to TRBJ2-3; no definite D call. Trimming stripped 5 bases from V and 9 bases from J, with 15 bases between. The CDR3 is made up of 13 amino acids. DNA for the CDR3: TGTGCCAGCAGTCAGCGAGGTGGGTGGACGCAGTATTTT. Amino acid sequence: CASSQRGGWTQYF.

V is TRBV2 and J is TRBJ2-2; no reliable D call. Germline-derived CDR1 and CDR2 are SNHLY and FYNNEI. The V end lost 6 bases, the J end lost 6 bases, and 11 bases lay between the germline ends. CDR3 length: 13 residues. CDR3 protein: CASRNSRAGELFF. The CDR3 nucleotides read TGTGCCAGCAGAAATAGCCGGGCCGGGGAGCTGTTTTTT. The whole variable domain, filled in from reference TRBV2 and TRBJ2-2, reads EPEVTQTPSHQVTQMGQEVILRCVPISNHLYFYWYRQILGQKVEFLVSFYNNEISEKSEIFDDQFSVERPDGSNFTLKIRSTKLEDSAMYFCASRNSRAGELFFGEGSRLTVL.

Many counts were recorded for this clonotype. The chain employs TRBV20-1 and TRBJ1-5; perhaps TRBD1 as D (6 bases). In germline, CDR1 is DFQATT, CDR2 SNEGSKA (reference sequence). V was pared by 0 bases and J by 7 bases, with 13 bases between. The CDR3 runs to 14 residues. CDR3 bases: TGCAGTGCTAGAGATCTTGTAGGGGGACAGCCCCAGCATTTT. Amino acids: CSARDLVGGQPQHF.

The chain is built from TRBV7-2 and TRBJ2-5, with 9 bases matching TRBD2. The CDR3 sequence is 17 residues long. CDR1 SGHTA and CDR2 FQGNSA come from the germline V gene. V dropped 1 base and J dropped 4; count of bases not matched to a gene: 10. CDR3 in DNA: TGTGCCAGCAGCTTAGGAGCGGGAGGTGGAGGGATAGAGACCCAGTACTTC. Residues: CASSLGAGGGGIETQYF.

In this sample, this clonotype turned up a few times. The junction shows a germline mismatch at one end, possibly a read error. J is TRBJ2-7 and V is TRBV29-1; 9 bases agree with TRBD1. Germline CDR1 is SQVTM and CDR2 is ANQGSEA. This CDR3 contains 12 residues. The chain's CDR3 is CSGETQGAEQYF. The CDR3 DNA reads TGCAGCGGTGAAACACAGGGGGCCGAGCAGTACTTC.

Many counts were recorded for this clonotype. The chain couples TRBV20-1 to TRBJ2-7, with D hard to call. Trimming pared 0 bases from V and 6 bases from J, leaving 12 bases between. Germline V CDR1 and CDR2: DFQATT, SNEGSKA (reference sequence). The CDR3 is made up of 13 amino acids. CDR3 nucleotide sequence: TGCAGTGCTAGAGACCCCTTGGCCGGCGAGCAGTACTTC. Translating it yields CSARDPLAGEQYF.

The rearrangement joins TRBV19 to TRBJ1-5, with D unresolved. There are 14 residues in the CDR3. CDR1 LNHDA and CDR2 SQIVND come from the germline V gene (reference sequence). The V end was cut by 8 bases, the J end by 0 bases, with 11 bases between. The CDR3 DNA reads as TGTGCCAGTTCGGCCGTTTATAGCAATCAGCCCCAGCATTTT. Amino acids: CASSAVYSNQPQHF.

The rearrangement uses TRBV19 and TRBJ1-6, with D tentatively TRBD1 (5 bases). The length of the CDR3 is 16 residues. Germline V gene lookup returns CDR1 LNHDA and CDR2 SQIVND (reference sequence). V was trimmed by 4 bases and J by 3 bases, leaving 13 bases between them. Here the CDR3 DNA reads TGTGCCAGTAGTACCCCCGCAGGGAACTATAATTCACCCCTCCACTTT. Translating gives CASSTPAGNYNSPLHF.

This clonotype has a handful of counts. This chain connects TRBV6-1 to TRBJ1-4, with a tentative D call TRBD1 (6 bases). The germline V gene encodes CDR1 MNHNS and CDR2 SASEGT. Trimming shortened V by 7 bases and J by 0 bases, and 12 bases separated the two germline ends. The CDR3 spans 15 residues. CDR3 amino acids: CASTPRTATNEKLFF. In DNA, the CDR3 is TGTGCCAGCACCCCACGGACAGCAACTAATGAAAAACTGTTTTTT.

This clonotype was seen a handful of times. V gene TRBV20-1 combines with J gene TRBJ2-3; no clear D. Germline assignment: CDR1 DFQATT and CDR2 SNEGSKA (reference sequence). The CDR3 totals 14 residues. The V and J ends lost 4 bases and 0 bases respectively, with 11 bases between them. The CDR3 DNA reads TGCAGTGCTACTTTCGCTAGAAGCACAGATACGCAGTATTTT. It codes for CSATFARSTDTQYF.

In its sample, this clonotype was seen many times. V gene TRBV19 combines with J gene TRBJ1-5; TRBD1 matches at 7 bases. The CDR3 totals 18 residues. J gave up 7 bases and V 3 bases, and 18 bases lay outside the gene matches. Germline-derived CDR1 and CDR2 are LNHDA and SQIVND (reference sequence). This CDR3 is CASSIDPPVLDREQPQHF. Here the CDR3 DNA reads TGTGCCAGTAGTATCGATCCGCCCGTTCTAGACAGGGAACAGCCCCAGCATTTT. The full variable domain, with the rest looked up from reference TRBV19 and TRBJ1-5, is DGGITQSPKYLFRKEGQNVTLSCEQNLNHDAMYWYRQDPGQGLRLIYYSQIVNDFQKGDIAEGYSVSREKKESFPLTVTSAQKNPTAFYLCASSIDPPVLDREQPQHFGDGTRLSIL.

This chain joins TRBV9 and TRBJ2-2; D not resolved. Trimming left V 7 bases short and J 2 bases short, with 9 bases between. Germline V CDR1 and CDR2: SGDLS, YYNGEE. This CDR3 contains 13 residues. In DNA, the CDR3 is TGTGCCAGCGGGATTGACAACACCGGGGAGCTGTTTTTT. Its translation is CASGIDNTGELFF.

The CDR3 DNA sequence: TGCGCCAGCAGCTTGAGGAGCAGTCCGGAGGAGCAGTACTTC. It yields the protein CASSLRSSPEEQYF. The chain combines TRBV5-1 with TRBJ2-7; no firm D call. The CDR3 runs 14 residues. V lost 1 base to trimming and J lost 7 bases, with 15 bases between them. From germline, CDR1 is SGHRS and CDR2 YFSETQ.

The sample holds a few counts of this clonotype. This sequence joins TRBV6-5 and TRBJ2-2, with 11 bases identical to TRBD1. The CDR3 runs 16 residues. The germline V gene encodes CDR1 MNHEY and CDR2 SVGAGI. J gave up 6 bases and V 7 bases, and 10 bases lay outside the gene matches. Here the CDR3 reads CASNNRDRGSAGELFF. In DNA, the CDR3 is TGTGCCAGCAACAATAGGGACAGGGGGTCCGCCGGGGAGCTGTTTTTT.

This clonotype appeared many times. The V gene is TRBV4-1, the J gene TRBJ1-2; 11 nucleotides match TRBD1. The CDR3 sequence is 12 residues long. The germline V gene encodes CDR1 MGHRA and CDR2 YSYEKL. Losses at the gene ends were 8 bases for V and 4 bases for J; bases not matched to a gene: 0. The CDR3 protein is CASGTGGYGYTF. The CDR3 DNA reads as TGCGCCAGCGGGACAGGGGGCTATGGCTACACCTTC.

This clonotype has at least ten counts. The V gene is TRBV6-2 or TRBV6-3, the J gene TRBJ2-3; 8 bases align to TRBD1. The trim removed 6 bases at V and 5 bases at J, leaving 10 bases unmatched. The germline V gene has CDR1 MNHEY and CDR2 SVGEGT. This CDR3 contains 15 residues. The DNA for the CDR3 is TGTGCCAGCAGGCGAGGGACAGGTGAAAGAGATACGCAGTATTTT. Translation gives CASRRGTGERDTQYF.

This clonotype was detected a few times. The chain couples TRBV12-3 or TRBV12-4 to TRBJ1-2; 9 bases align to TRBD1. The ends lost 4 bases at V and 5 bases at J; junction bases unmatched: 11. The CDR3 has 16 residues. In nucleotides, the CDR3 is TGTGCCAGCAGTTACCGCGCGGGACAGGGCGAGTATGGCTACACCTTC. It translates to CASSYRAGQGEYGYTF.

This clonotype was counted a few times. The chain employs TRBV14 and TRBJ2-1; 13 bases agree with TRBD2. V dropped 1 base and J dropped 8; count of bases not matched to a gene: 2. Germline CDR1 is SGHDN and CDR2 is FVKESK. The CDR3 spans 15 residues. CDR3 nucleotides: TGTGCCAGCAGCCAAGGACTAGCGGGGGGCCATGAGCAGTTCTTC. Translated: CASSQGLAGGHEQFF.

This clonotype has a count of ten or more. The chain is built from TRBV27 and TRBJ2-1, with no clear D. The V gene's germline CDR1 is MNHEY and CDR2 SMNVEV (reference sequence). The ends were cut back, 6 bases at V and 15 bases at J, with 18 bases in the middle. The CDR3 runs to 12 residues. The CDR3 DNA reads TGTGCCAGCAGCAGAGGTTTGAGGTCTTGGTTCTTC. Residues: CASSRGLRSWFF.